The rows below give T cell receptor beta chains drawn from one sample of a study of T-cell reconstitution after alpha-beta-depleted transplantation in children. MiXCR, run by TCRdb on the PCR reads, gives a single entry per CDR3 protein. This table holds about 980,000 distinct CDR3 sequences, under 30% found once. The material was PBMCs, mostly from graft donor cells, obtained 360 days after TCRalphabeta/CD19-depleted stem cell transplant. The receptors were gathered from a boy younger than two who had a stem cell transplant for SCID, so the T cells may come from the graft donor. CDR3s leave out the opening cysteine and the closing phenylalanine or tryptophan. Fields, in order: D gene, V gene, J gene, CDR3 protein. A D gene is named only where the DNA matches it firmly.

>NA|TRBV18|TRBJ2-1
ASSPPGWDNEQF
>NA|TRBV11-1|TRBJ1-1
ASSRGFRTEAF
>NA|TRBV12-3/TRBV12-4|TRBJ1-5
ASSPSSSSNQPQH
>NA|TRBV20-1|TRBJ2-5
SARTTLYQETQY
>TRBD1|TRBV4-3|TRBJ1-3
ASSQEDRGYGNTIY
>TRBD2|TRBV20-1|TRBJ2-5
SATPGLDPGETQY
>NA|TRBV25-1|TRBJ1-2
ASSDWDGAYGYT
>NA|TRBV29-1|TRBJ1-1
SANRGEVRKAEAF
>TRBD2|TRBV24-1|TRBJ2-1
ATSDPYGAGGHNEQF
>NA|TRBV5-5|TRBJ1-5
ASSLGQSSNQPQH
>TRBD1|TRBV12-3/TRBV12-4|TRBJ2-1
ASSRPHRYPGTGSYNEQF
>NA|TRBV29-1|TRBJ1-1
STGEAF
>NA|TRBV10-3|TRBJ2-3
AISDPAVTSTDTQY
>TRBD1|TRBV6-1|TRBJ2-1
ASSRPGQSYNEQF
>TRBD2|TRBV3-1|TRBJ2-3
ASSQKTLGLAGDTDTQY
>NA|TRBV10-2|TRBJ1-1
ATAAGGYAF
>NA|TRBV2|TRBJ2-6
ASTEQGPAGANVLT
>NA|TRBV5-1|TRBJ2-7
ASSLVEGNEQY
>NA|TRBV2|TRBJ2-4
ASRTTGRQDKNIQY
>NA|TRBV29-1|TRBJ1-1
SVGKGNTEAF
>NA|TRBV20-1|TRBJ1-5
SASTANQPQH
>NA|TRBV6-2/TRBV6-3|TRBJ2-3
ASSYPALDTQY
>NA|TRBV20-1|TRBJ2-3
SAAGTLSADTQY
>NA|TRBV20-1|TRBJ2-7
SAAQVTKQY
>NA|TRBV6-5|TRBJ1-1
ASTQGGEAF
>NA|TRBV3-1|TRBJ2-6
ASSHRGQGKANVLT
>TRBD1|TRBV20-1|TRBJ2-5
SARYRGQETQY
>NA|TRBV29-1|TRBJ2-2
SVRVGAPGELF
>TRBD2|TRBV29-1|TRBJ2-7
SVDTGGYEQY
>NA|TRBV4-1|TRBJ2-1
ASTLTGAIGPSSYNEQF
>NA|TRBV6-2/TRBV6-3|TRBJ2-1
ASSHQPGRTIIYWQF
>NA|TRBV12-3/TRBV12-4|TRBJ2-2
ASSGGTEELF
>TRBD1|TRBV5-1|TRBJ2-1
ASTRTNTGVMYNEQF
>NA|TRBV7-2|TRBJ2-4
ASSFGTQNIQY
>TRBD2|TRBV3-1|TRBJ2-1
ASSLRGVTFNEQF
>NA|TRBV12-3/TRBV12-4|TRBJ1-1
ASRPDIRRYTEAF
>NA|TRBV5-5|TRBJ1-1
ASSLNVGVTEAF
>NA|TRBV7-9|TRBJ1-2
ASSQVPPEGYT
>NA|TRBV4-1|TRBJ1-1
ASSQEGFGNTEAF
>TRBD1|TRBV5-1|TRBJ2-1
ASSWGTVPNEQF
>NA|TRBV29-1|TRBJ1-1
SVDSLNTEAF
>NA|TRBV3-1|TRBJ2-1
ASSQEGEGEPYNEQF
>TRBD2|TRBV12-3/TRBV12-4|TRBJ2-2
ASSFIPGLATYSGELF
>NA|TRBV7-3|TRBJ2-2
ASSLQDDTGELF
>NA|TRBV3-1|TRBJ1-5
ASSQDWGWSQPQH
>NA|TRBV6-5|TRBJ1-5
ASSYSGGPQH
>NA|TRBV29-1|TRBJ1-3
SVLAGNTIY
>TRBD1|TRBV12-3/TRBV12-4|TRBJ2-1
ASREGGAGRPDEQF
>TRBD2|TRBV4-1|TRBJ2-5
ASSQVPSGYETQY
>NA|TRBV20-1|TRBJ1-2
SARTQGFDGYT
>NA|TRBV19|TRBJ2-1
ASSTVARNPYGEQF
>NA|TRBV7-2|TRBJ2-2
ASSLLGHSNTGELF